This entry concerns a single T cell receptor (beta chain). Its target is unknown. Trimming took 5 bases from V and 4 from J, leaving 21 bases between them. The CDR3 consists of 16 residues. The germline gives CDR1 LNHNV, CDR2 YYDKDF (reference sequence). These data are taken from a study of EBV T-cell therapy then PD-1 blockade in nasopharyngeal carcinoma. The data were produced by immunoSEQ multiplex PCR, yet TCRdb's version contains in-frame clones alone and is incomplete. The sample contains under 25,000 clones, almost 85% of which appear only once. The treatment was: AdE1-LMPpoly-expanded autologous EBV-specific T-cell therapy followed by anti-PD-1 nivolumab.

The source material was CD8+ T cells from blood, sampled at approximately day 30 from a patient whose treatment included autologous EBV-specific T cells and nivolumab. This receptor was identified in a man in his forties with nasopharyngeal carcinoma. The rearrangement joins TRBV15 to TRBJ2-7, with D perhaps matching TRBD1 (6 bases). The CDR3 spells CATSGLSDRPLYEQYF. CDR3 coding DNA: TGTGCCACCAGCGGACTGTCCGACAGGCCCTTATACGAGCAGTACTTC.